This T cell receptor beta chain was captured by sequencing in a study of T cells in Graves' hyperthyroidism and ophthalmopathy. The table lists this clonotype with many counts. Antigen: not known. RNA transcripts were the template for amplifying TCR beta CDR3 regions. Initially, a first-round RT-PCR of the TCR CDR3 employed the HTBI primer set. TCRdb fed the multiplex PCR reads into MiXCR, producing one record per CDR3 protein. Of about 400,000 distinct CDR3 sequences listed, approximately 15% are singletons. General study points: Among clonotypes expanded in thyroid above 0.001, most were also found in blood.

The TCR comes from a woman between 18 and 29 years old with Graves' hyperthyroidism. Material for sequencing was blood.

The CDR3 loop reads CSAPPGDRITDTQYF. As DNA, the CDR3 is TGCAGTGCCCCCCCGGGGGACAGGATCACAGATACGCAGTATTTT. The chain couples TRBV20-1 to TRBJ2-3; 8 bases map to TRBD1. Germline trimming cut 6 bases from V and 2 bases from J; bases unmatched to any gene: 10. There are 15 residues in the CDR3. CDR1 is DFQATT and CDR2 is SNEGSKA in the germline V gene (reference sequence).